The 30 T cell receptor beta chains in this list originate from one sample, sequenced in a study of T cells in Graves' hyperthyroidism and ophthalmopathy. What was amplified from RNA transcripts were TCR beta CDR3 regions. Initially, a first-round RT-PCR of the TCR CDR3 employed the HTBI primer set. TCRdb re-called the multiplex PCR reads through MiXCR, storing one row per CDR3 protein. Of approximately 570,000 distinct CDR3 sequences listed, roughly 21% are singletons. Sequenced material: blood. The receptors shown here come from a man aged 35 to 55 with Graves' ophthalmopathy.

The rearrangement links TRBV19 to TRBJ1-5; the D gene is possibly TRBD1 (6 bases). The V gene lost 0 bases and the J gene lost 5 bases, with 17 bases spanning the gap. CDR1 and CDR2 from the germline V gene are LNHDA and SQIVND (reference sequence). The CDR3 loop spans 17 amino acids. In DNA, the CDR3 is TGTGCCAGTAGTATAGACCCCTGGACAGCCAGCGATCAGCCCCAGCATTTT. It is translated as CASSIDPWTASDQPQHF.

The V and J genes are TRBV7-8 and TRBJ2-5, with 8 bases lining up with TRBD2. The CDR3 consists of 17 residues. V shed 5 bases, J shed 3 bases, and the junction held 14 bases outside the gene matches. The germline V gene has CDR1 SGHVS and CDR2 FQNEAQ. DNA for the CDR3: TGTGCCAGCAGCCGGATCGTGGGACTAGGGATCGAAGAGACCCAGTACTTC. It translates to CASSRIVGLGIEETQYF.

This clonotype has a count of ten or more. The chain is built from TRBV30 and TRBJ1-2; no reliable D call. From germline, CDR1 is GTSNPN and CDR2 SVGIG (reference sequence). The CDR3 contains 13 residues. V lost 2 bases, J lost 4 bases, and 11 bases lay in between. The CDR3: CAWSSGGLYGYTF. The CDR3, as DNA: TGTGCCTGGAGTTCAGGAGGGCTCTATGGCTACACCTTC.

The chain carries TRBV28 and TRBJ2-5; TRBD2 matches at 7 bases. The V segment lost 8 bases and the J segment 2 bases; nucleotides outside the gene matches: 8. This CDR3 has 14 amino acids. In germline, CDR1 is MDHEN, CDR2 SYDVKM. The chain's CDR3 is CASFSRGGQETQYF. The CDR3 DNA reads TGTGCCAGCTTCAGCCGGGGAGGGCAAGAGACCCAGTACTTC.

At least ten counts were recorded for this clonotype. The gene calls are TRBV29-1 and TRBJ2-3; 12 nucleotides align to TRBD2. Germline CDR1 and CDR2: SQVTM and ANQGSEA. Unmatched junction bases numbered 8, after V lost 5 bases and J lost 5 bases. CDR3 length equals 15 residues. As DNA, the CDR3 is TGCAGCGTTCTGACTAGCGGGAGATTGGGAGATACGCAGTATTTT. Its protein is CSVLTSGRLGDTQYF.

V gene TRBV3-1 combines with J gene TRBJ2-7; 7 nucleotides line up with TRBD2. This CDR3 has 15 amino acids. The V segment lost 1 base and the J segment 4 bases; nucleotides outside the gene matches: 7. CDR1 LGHDT and CDR2 YNNKEL come from the germline V gene (reference sequence). CDR3: CASSQAGGLDYEQYF. CDR3 DNA: TGTGCCAGCAGCCAAGCCGGGGGGTTGGATTACGAGCAGTACTTC.

This clonotype was observed a few times. The V call is TRBV15, the J call TRBJ1-6, with D possibly matching TRBD1 (6 bases). The V gene's germline CDR1 is LNHNV and CDR2 YYDKDF (reference sequence). CDR3 length: 16 residues. Trimming removed 3 bases at V and 9 bases at J, with 18 bases between. CDR3 loop: CATSRGLTGTGSPLHF. In nucleotides, the CDR3 is TGTGCCACCAGCAGGGGACTTACAGGGACCGGTTCACCCCTCCACTTT.

In its sample, this clonotype was seen many times. V usage is TRBV7-3 and J usage is TRBJ2-3, with TRBD2 as a possible D gene (6 bases). CDR3 size: 16 residues. Germline V gene data show CDR1 as SGHTA and CDR2 as FQGTGA. V lost 3 bases to trimming and J lost 0 bases, with 13 bases between them. The CDR3 DNA sequence: TGTGCCAGCAGCTTCGGGGGAGGCCATAGCACAGATACGCAGTATTTT. Translation gives CASSFGGGHSTDTQYF.

Notes on this clonotype: The junction shows a germline mismatch at one end, possibly a read error. The gene calls are TRBV5-1 and TRBJ1-3, with D unclear. The CDR3 contains 15 residues. CDR1 SGHRS and CDR2 YFSETQ come from the germline V gene. The CDR3 DNA is TGCGCCAACAGCTTAACGATCAGCTCTGGAAACACCATATATTTT. Amino acids: CANSLTISSGNTIYF.

The V and J genes are TRBV3-1 and TRBJ2-7; 11 bases line up with TRBD2. Germline V gene data show CDR1 as LGHDT and CDR2 as YNNKEL (reference sequence). With 4 bases clipped from V and 8 bases from J, the junction kept 10 bases outside the gene matches. The CDR3 contains 15 residues. For the CDR3, the DNA is TGTGCCAGCAGCCGCGGGACTAGCGGCGGTTGGAAGCAGTACTTC. Its translation is CASSRGTSGGWKQYF.

The sample holds many counts of this clonotype. V is TRBV7-2 and J is TRBJ2-1, with 9 bases fitting TRBD2. CDR1 is SGHTA, CDR2 FQGNSA, per germline. V lost 4 bases and J lost 5; bases outside the gene matches: 9. CDR3 length: 16 residues. The DNA for the CDR3 is TGTGCCAGCAGCTCCCACGGGACTAGCAATCACAATGAGCAGTTCTTC. Amino acids: CASSSHGTSNHNEQFF.

As concerns this clonotype: This could be a read error, since a much larger clone is one nucleotide away. The chain is built from TRBV2 and TRBJ1-1, with TRBD1 matching 7 bases. The junction had 13 bases not matched to a gene; V was cut back by 5 bases and J by 1 base. This CDR3 contains 17 residues. CDR1 SNHLY and CDR2 FYNNEI come from the germline V gene. CDR3 DNA sequence: TGTGCCAGCAGTCCGAGGGAGAGGACAGGAGCGAACACTGAAGCTTTCTTT. This sequence encodes CASSPRERTGANTEAFF.

The table lists this clonotype with a few counts. The CDR3 bases are TGCGCCAGCAGCTACCGGGACAGGGGGCGCTCAGAGACCCAGTACTTC. Protein sequence: CASSYRDRGRSETQYF. This chain uses TRBV5-1 with TRBJ2-5, with TRBD1 identical over 12 bases. This CDR3 is 16 amino acids long. From germline, CDR1 is SGHRS and CDR2 YFSETQ. The trim removed 3 bases at V and 4 bases at J, leaving 7 bases unmatched.

The chain couples TRBV6-2 or TRBV6-3 to TRBJ2-3; no reliable D call. CDR1 and CDR2 from the germline V gene are MNHEY and SVGEGT. The CDR3 consists of 15 residues. V lost 7 bases to trimming and J lost 5 bases, with 19 bases between them. CDR3 nucleotides: TGTGCCAGCATCCCGCGGCGCGGTTTTAGAGATACGCAGTATTTT. Encoded protein: CASIPRRGFRDTQYF.

This clonotype was counted between two and nine times. The genes are TRBV6-1 and TRBJ2-1, with 8 nucleotides matching TRBD1. Germline V gives CDR1 MNHNS, CDR2 SASEGT. V shed 6 bases, J shed 2 bases, and the junction held 3 bases outside the gene matches. This CDR3 spans 14 amino acids. Here the CDR3 reads CASRGTGTYNEQFF. The CDR3 DNA follows: TGTGCCAGCAGAGGGACAGGAACCTACAATGAGCAGTTCTTC.

This clonotype showed up many times. V and J are TRBV6-1 and TRBJ2-5, with D maybe TRBD2 (7 bases). Per the germline V gene, CDR1 is MNHNS and CDR2 is SASEGT. V shed 4 bases and J shed 4 bases, with 13 bases lying between them. This CDR3 has 14 amino acids. Here the CDR3 reads CASSAWGGRETQYF. The CDR3, as DNA: TGTGCCAGCAGTGCGTGGGGGGGCCGAGAGACCCAGTACTTC.

V usage is TRBV4-3 and J usage is TRBJ2-5, with D unresolved. The V gene's germline CDR1 is LGHNA and CDR2 YSLEER. The CDR3 extends over 16 amino acids. V lost 1 base to trimming and J lost 5 bases, with 17 bases between them. The DNA for the CDR3 is TGCGCCAGCAGCCAAGTTGTGGGTCCTAGTGGGGAGACCCAGTACTTC. It codes for CASSQVVGPSGETQYF.

This clonotype was found a few times. CDR3 residues: CASSLRLGGTEAFF. The DNA for the CDR3 is TGTGCCAGCAGTTTAAGGCTGGGGGGTACTGAAGCTTTCTTT. The gene calls are TRBV12-3 or TRBV12-4 and TRBJ1-1; weak D call: TRBD1 (5 bases). Trimming pared 2 bases from V and 5 bases from J, leaving 12 bases between. The CDR3 sequence is 14 residues long.

The chain joins TRBV20-1 to TRBJ1-6; D unresolved. This CDR3 contains 12 residues. Trimming stripped 7 bases from V and 7 bases from J, with 11 bases between. The germline gives CDR1 DFQATT, CDR2 SNEGSKA (reference sequence). This CDR3 reads CSVKRSNSPLHF. The DNA of the CDR3 is TGCAGTGTTAAACGGAGCAATTCACCCCTCCACTTT.

Ten or more counts support this clonotype. The V and J genes are TRBV2 and TRBJ2-5, with TRBD2 matching 7 bases. With V trimmed by 9 bases and J by 5 bases, 12 bases remained unmatched. The CDR3 sequence is 14 residues long. Germline V lookup: CDR1 SNHLY, CDR2 FYNNEI. CDR3 bases: TGTGCCAGTCGCCGGGGGAGGGGCTGGGAGACCCAGTACTTC. Translating gives CASRRGRGWETQYF.

The chain links TRBV11-2 to TRBJ2-3; TRBD2 agrees at 12 bases. After removal of 4 bases from V and 13 bases from J, the junction contained 9 bases not matched to a gene. The CDR3 is 14 residues long. The germline V gene encodes CDR1 SGHAT and CDR2 FQNNGV. The CDR3 region is CASSSLAGGPRKYF. The CDR3 bases are TGTGCCAGCAGCTCACTAGCGGGGGGCCCTCGGAAGTATTTT.

This clonotype was counted many times. This chain uses TRBV18 with TRBJ1-4; D perhaps matches TRBD1 (5 bases). Germline CDR1 reads KGHSH; CDR2 reads LQKENI. The length of the CDR3 is 14 residues. Deletions cut 3 bases from V and 5 bases from J, with 10 bases between. Here the CDR3 DNA reads TGTGCCAGCTCACCCGGGACCGCGAATGAAAAACTGTTTTTT. This codes for CASSPGTANEKLFF.

This clonotype was found many times. The chain has TRBV27 and TRBJ2-5; 13 bases are a match to TRBD2. The CDR3 runs to 18 residues. Germline CDR1 reads MNHEY; CDR2 reads SMNVEV (reference sequence). The J segment lost 4 bases and the V segment lost 4 bases, leaving 12 bases of the junction unmatched. The chain's CDR3 is CASSSVLAGGPRRETQYF. The DNA of the CDR3 is TGTGCCAGCAGTTCCGTACTAGCGGGAGGGCCCAGGAGAGAGACCCAGTACTTC.

This clonotype was seen repeatedly, ten times or more. The V gene is TRBV18, the J gene TRBJ2-7; D is unresolved. The length of the CDR3 is 13 residues. Trimming left V 4 bases short and J 3 bases short, with 10 bases between. Germline assignment: CDR1 KGHSH and CDR2 LQKENI. CDR3 sequence: CASSLADRYEQYF. The DNA for the CDR3 is TGTGCCAGCTCACTCGCGGACCGCTACGAGCAGTACTTC. Drawing the rest from reference TRBV18 and TRBJ2-7, the complete variable domain is NAGVMQNPRHLVRRRGQEARLRCSPMKGHSHVYWYRQLPEEGLKFMVYLQKENIIDESGMPKERFSAEFPKEGPSILRIQQVVRGDSAAYFCASSLADRYEQYFGPGTRLTVT.

This chain connects TRBV20-1 to TRBJ1-6, with D possibly TRBD1 on 5 matching bases. With 6 bases removed from V and 14 bases from J, the gap between germline ends came to 20 bases. The CDR3 consists of 13 residues. CDR1 and CDR2 from the germline V gene are DFQATT and SNEGSKA (reference sequence). CDR3 bases: TGCAGTGCCCCCGAGGGGCAGAATAGGGCCCTCCACTTT. It codes for CSAPEGQNRALHF.

This CDR3 is CASSEEMGVPEAFF. The DNA of the CDR3 is TGTGCCAGCAGTGAGGAAATGGGAGTCCCTGAAGCTTTCTTT. The rearrangement joins TRBV6-1 to TRBJ1-1, with D uncertain. The V gene's germline CDR1 is MNHNS and CDR2 SASEGT. The V end lost 3 bases, the J end lost 6 bases, and 14 bases lay between the germline ends. This CDR3 region has 14 residues.

This clonotype was detected many times. The gene calls are TRBV7-8 and TRBJ2-3; 7 bases are shared with TRBD1. This CDR3 is built from 16 residues. V trimming: 5 bases; J trimming: 0 bases; junction bases outside the gene matches: 8. CDR1 SGHVS and CDR2 FQNEAQ come from the germline V gene. The DNA of the CDR3 is TGTGCCAGCAGCCAACTACAGGGGTCCAGCACAGATACGCAGTATTTT. This translates into CASSQLQGSSTDTQYF.

This rearrangement joins TRBV4-1 to TRBJ2-5; D may be TRBD1 or TRBD2 (6 bases each). The CDR3 has 15 amino acids. Trimming left V 0 bases short and J 5 bases short, with 13 bases between. From germline, CDR1 is MGHRA and CDR2 YSYEKL. This chain's CDR3 is CASSQDQGGLETQYF. In DNA form, the CDR3 reads TGCGCCAGCAGCCAAGATCAAGGGGGGCTCGAGACCCAGTACTTC.

This clonotype was seen repeatedly, ten times or more. The chain couples TRBV13 to TRBJ1-2; 7 bases map to TRBD1. This CDR3 has 15 residues. V shed 4 bases and J 0 bases; nucleotides not matched to a gene: 5. Germline V lookup: CDR1 PRHDT, CDR2 FYEKMQ (reference sequence). The CDR3 DNA reads TGTGCCAGCAGCTCCCGGGGACAGCCTAACTATGGCTACACCTTC. Its protein is CASSSRGQPNYGYTF.

The chain links TRBV4-3 to TRBJ1-4; D is uncertain. This CDR3 has 17 residues. Trimming removed 0 bases from V and 0 bases from J, with 11 bases in between. Germline V CDR1 and CDR2: LGHNA, YSLEER. The CDR3 loop is CASSQDQKVTTNEKLFF. The CDR3 DNA reads as TGCGCCAGCAGCCAAGATCAAAAGGTGACAACTAATGAAAAACTGTTTTTT.